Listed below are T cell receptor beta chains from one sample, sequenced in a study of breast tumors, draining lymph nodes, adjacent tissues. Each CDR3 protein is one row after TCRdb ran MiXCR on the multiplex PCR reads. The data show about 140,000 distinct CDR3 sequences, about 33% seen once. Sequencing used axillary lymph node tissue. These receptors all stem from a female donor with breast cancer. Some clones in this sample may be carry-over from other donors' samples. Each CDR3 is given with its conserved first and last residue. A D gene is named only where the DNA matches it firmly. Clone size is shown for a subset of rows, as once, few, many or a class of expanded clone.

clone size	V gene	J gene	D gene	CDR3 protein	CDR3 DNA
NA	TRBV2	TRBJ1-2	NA	CASSADRIYGYTF	TGTGCCAGCAGTGCGGACAGAATCTATGGCTACACCTTC
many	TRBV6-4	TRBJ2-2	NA	CASSDTRSAGELFF	TGTGCCAGCAGTGATACTAGGTCGGCCGGGGAGCTGTTTTTT
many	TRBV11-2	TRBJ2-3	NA	CASSLGSGETDTQYF	TGTGCCAGCAGCTTAGGCTCGGGGGAGACAGATACGCAGTATTTT
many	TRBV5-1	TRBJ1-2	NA	CASSLSADSYGYTF	TGCGCCAGCAGCTTGTCAGCAGATTCCTATGGCTACACCTTC
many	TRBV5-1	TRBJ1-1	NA	CASSLAAFGATEAFF	TGCGCCAGCAGCTTGGCCGCGTTCGGGGCCACTGAAGCTTTCTTT
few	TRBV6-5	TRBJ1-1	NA	CASSYSTGTITEAFF	TGTGCCAGCAGTTACTCTACCGGGACCATCACTGAAGCTTTCTTT
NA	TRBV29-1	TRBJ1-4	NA	CSASSRRDEKLFF	TGCAGCGCCAGTTCAAGGAGGGACGAAAAACTGTTTTTT
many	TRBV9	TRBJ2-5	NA	CASSSTRGGQETQYF	TGTGCCAGCAGCTCGACTAGGGGGGGACAAGAGACCCAGTACTTC
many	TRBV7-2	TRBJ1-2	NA	CASSPGTDGYSYTF	TGTGCCAGCAGCCCGGGGACGGACGGCTATAGCTACACCTTC
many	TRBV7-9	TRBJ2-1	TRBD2	CASSSDTGGSYNEQFF	TGTGCCAGCAGCTCTGACACGGGAGGCTCCTACAATGAGCAGTTCTTC
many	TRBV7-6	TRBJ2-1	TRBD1	CASSLVGVLDREYNEQFF	TGTGCCAGCAGCTTAGTAGGGGTTTTGGACAGGGAGTACAATGAGCAGTTCTTC
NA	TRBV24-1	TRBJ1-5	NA	CATSDTDQPQHF	TGTGCCACCAGTGATACAGATCAGCCCCAGCATTTT
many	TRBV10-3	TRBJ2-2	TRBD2	CAIGGDNTGELFF	TGTGCCATCGGGGGGGATAACACCGGGGAGCTGTTTTTT
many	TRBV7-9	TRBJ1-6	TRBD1	CASSSRTGRNSPLHF	TGTGCCAGCAGCTCCCGGACAGGGCGGAATTCACCCCTCCACTTT
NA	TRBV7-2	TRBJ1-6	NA	CASSTRTAIDNSPLHF	TGTGCCAGCAGCACCCGGACCGCGATTGATAATTCACCCCTCCACTTT
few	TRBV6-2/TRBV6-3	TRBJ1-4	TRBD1	CASSYSDRAKNEKLFF	TGTGCCAGCAGTTACTCGGACAGGGCAAAGAATGAAAAACTGTTTTTT
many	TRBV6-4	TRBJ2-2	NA	CASSPGTHTGELFF	TGTGCCAGCAGTCCGGGGACCCACACCGGGGAGCTGTTTTTT
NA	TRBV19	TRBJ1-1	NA	CASSEGRQLNTEAFF	TGTGCCAGTAGCGAGGGCCGACAGTTGAACACTGAAGCTTTCTTT
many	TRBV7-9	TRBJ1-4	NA	CARRLGTEKLFF	TGTGCCCGACGACTTGGTACTGAAAAACTGTTTTTT
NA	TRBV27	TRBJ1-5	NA	CASRRGQSPNQPQHF	TGTGCCAGCAGACGTGGACAGTCCCCCAATCAGCCCCAGCATTTT
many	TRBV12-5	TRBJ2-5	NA	CASGSKETQYF	TGTGCTAGTGGTTCGAAAGAGACCCAGTACTTC
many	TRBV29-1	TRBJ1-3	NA	CSVGGGGSGNTIYF	TGCAGCGTTGGGGGCGGAGGATCTGGAAACACCATATATTTT
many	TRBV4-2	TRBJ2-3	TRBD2	CASSQDGAGGTDTQYF	TGTGCCAGCAGCCAAGATGGAGCGGGGGGCACAGATACGCAGTATTTT
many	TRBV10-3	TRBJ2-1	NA	CAISEGRQAYNEQFF	TGTGCCATCAGCGAAGGGCGGCAGGCCTACAATGAGCAGTTCTTC
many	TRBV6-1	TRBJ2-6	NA	CASSEAQFDASGANVLTF	TGTGCCAGCAGTGAAGCGCAGTTCGACGCATCTGGGGCCAACGTCCTGACTTTC
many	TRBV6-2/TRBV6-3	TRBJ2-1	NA	CASSYRAVSYNEQFF	TGTGCCAGCAGTTACAGGGCAGTATCCTACAATGAGCAGTTCTTC
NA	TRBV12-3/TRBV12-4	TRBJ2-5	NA	CASNGGLKTQYF	TGTGCCAGCAATGGGGGGCTAAAGACCCAGTACTTC
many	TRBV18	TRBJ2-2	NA	CASSPMGSGELFF	TGTGCCAGCTCACCGATGGGGTCCGGGGAGCTGTTTTTT
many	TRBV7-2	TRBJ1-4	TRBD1	CASSRTRQGYEKLFF	TGTGCCAGCAGCAGGACCCGACAGGGATATGAAAAACTGTTTTTT
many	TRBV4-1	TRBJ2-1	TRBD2	CASSFKRGGNYNEQFF	TGCGCCAGCAGTTTTAAGCGGGGGGGAAACTACAATGAGCAGTTCTTC
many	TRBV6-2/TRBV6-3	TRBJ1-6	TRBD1	CASSTRGQGDSPLHF	TGTGCCAGCAGTACCCGAGGACAGGGGGATTCACCCCTCCACTTT
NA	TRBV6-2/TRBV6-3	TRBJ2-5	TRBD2	CASSGGVQETQYF	TGTGCCAGCAGCGGGGGGGTACAAGAGACCCAGTACTTC
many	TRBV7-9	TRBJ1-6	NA	CASSRSGNPNSPLHF	TGTGCCAGCAGCCGTAGTGGGAATCCCAATTCACCCCTCCACTTT
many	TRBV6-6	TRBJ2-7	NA	CASSLQTYEQYF	TGTGCCAGCAGTCTACAGACCTACGAGCAGTACTTC
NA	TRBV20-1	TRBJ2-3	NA	CSARLPPRTDTQYF	TGCAGTGCACGACTCCCGCCACGCACAGATACGCAGTATTTT
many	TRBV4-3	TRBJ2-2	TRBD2	CASSREVRDTGELFF	TGCGCCAGCAGTCGGGAGGTCCGCGACACCGGGGAGCTGTTTTTT
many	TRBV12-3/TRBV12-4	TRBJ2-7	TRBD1	CASSSLLDRGRLGEQYF	TGTGCCAGCAGTTCCCTCCTGGACAGGGGGCGGCTGGGGGAGCAGTACTTC
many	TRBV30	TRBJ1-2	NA	CAWSGNDGYTF	TGTGCCTGGAGTGGAAACGATGGCTACACCTTC
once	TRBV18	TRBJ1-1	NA	CASSLVGDTEAFF	TGTGCCAGCTCACTGGTTGGAGACACTGAAGCTTTCTTT
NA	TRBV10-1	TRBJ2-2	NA	CASGRTTNTGELFF	TGCGCCAGCGGAAGAACCACGAACACCGGGGAGCTGTTTTTT
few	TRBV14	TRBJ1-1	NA	CASSQYRNTEAFF	TGTGCCAGCAGCCAGTACCGTAACACTGAAGCTTTCTTT
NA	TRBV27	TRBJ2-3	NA	CASSFTGRPADTQYF	TGTGCCAGCAGTTTCACAGGGAGGCCCGCAGATACGCAGTATTTT
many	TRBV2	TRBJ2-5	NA	CASSDENFQETQYF	TGTGCCAGCAGTGATGAGAACTTTCAAGAGACCCAGTACTTC
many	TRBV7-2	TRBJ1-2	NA	CASSSKMTGERFCPF	TGTGCCAGCAGCTCCAAAATGACCGGGGAAAGGTTTTGCCCCTTC
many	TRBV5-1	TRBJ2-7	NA	CASSFHGSSYEQYF	TGCGCCAGCAGCTTTCACGGGAGCTCCTACGAGCAGTACTTC
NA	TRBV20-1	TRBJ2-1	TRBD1	CSAPDRGRSSNEQFF	TGCAGTGCTCCAGACAGGGGGCGATCCTCCAATGAGCAGTTCTTC
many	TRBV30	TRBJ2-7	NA	CAWSVLGEQYF	TGTGCCTGGAGTGTACTCGGAGAGCAGTACTTC
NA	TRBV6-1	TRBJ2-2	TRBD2	CASSQGLAGVAGELFF	TGTGCCAGCAGTCAGGGACTAGCGGGGGTTGCCGGGGAGCTGTTTTTT
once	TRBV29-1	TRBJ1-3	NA	CSGARGSGNTINF	TGCAGCGGGGCGCGGGGCTCTGGAAACACCATAAATTTT
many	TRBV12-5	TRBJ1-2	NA	CASGLGGLGYGYTF	TGTGCTAGTGGTTTAGGGGGGCTGGGCTATGGCTACACCTTC
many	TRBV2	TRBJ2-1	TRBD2	CASSERAGGQYNEQFF	TGTGCCAGCAGTGAAAGGGCGGGGGGACAATACAATGAGCAGTTCTTC
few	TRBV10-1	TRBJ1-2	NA	CASSDSFNYGYTF	TGCGCCAGCAGTGACAGCTTTAACTATGGCTACACCTTC
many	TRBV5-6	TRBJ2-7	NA	CASSSGYPSYEQYF	TGTGCCAGCAGCTCCGGGTATCCCTCCTACGAGCAGTACTTC
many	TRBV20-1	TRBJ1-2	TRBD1	CSARDRTGLGGYTF	TGCAGTGCTAGAGACCGGACAGGGTTGGGCGGCTACACCTTC
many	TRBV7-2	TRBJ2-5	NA	CASSPPGSQETQYF	TGTGCCAGCAGCCCACCGGGAAGCCAAGAGACCCAGTACTTC
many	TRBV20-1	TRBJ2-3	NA	CSALTAGTDTQYF	TGCAGTGCTCTGACGGCAGGGACAGATACGCAGTATTTT
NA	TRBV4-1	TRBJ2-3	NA	CASSPPGPFTDTQYF	TGCGCCAGCAGCCCACCGGGACCCTTCACAGATACGCAGTATTTT
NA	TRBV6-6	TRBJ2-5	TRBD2	CASSYTKRGGFETQYF	TGTGCCAGCAGTTACACTAAGCGGGGGGGATTCGAGACCCAGTACTTC
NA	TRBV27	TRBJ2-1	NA	CASRGGYEVGDYNEQFF	TGTGCCAGCAGAGGAGGGTACGAGGTTGGCGACTACAATGAGCAGTTCTTC
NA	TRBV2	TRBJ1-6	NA	CASSEIGSSPLHF	TGTGCCAGCAGCGAAATAGGGAGTTCACCCCTCCACTTT